This record looks at one TCR beta chain sequence and its context. Its antigen is unidentified. Germline trimming cut 2 bases from V and 4 bases from J; bases unmatched to any gene: 3. The germline gives CDR1 SGHTA, CDR2 FQGNSA. The CDR3 has 17 residues. This specimen belongs to a study of shared clonotypes between healthy human individuals. The assay was run at deep level. Genomic DNA of every subset was divided equally among multiple immunoSEQ plates. Assay: immunoSEQ multiplex PCR; the TCRdb copy retains only in-frame clones and omits some. The sample includes approximately 1,500,000 clones, more than 95% seen only once; the top ten take approximately 1.1%. Study-level findings and limits: Generally, naive subsets came out with larger estimated richness than memory subsets. Clonotype sharing among donors was thought likely to change with sequencing depth.

The chain uses TRBV7-2 and TRBJ2-2, with 14 nucleotides matching TRBD2. The clonotype originates from a man aged 25-45 years in good health. The sample consisted of naive CD4+ T cells sorted from blood. The subset denotes: CD45RA+ positively selected. CDR3 protein: CASSLKGTSGSTGELFF. Written as DNA, the CDR3 is TGTGCCAGCAGCTTAAAGGGGACTAGCGGGAGCACCGGGGAGCTGTTTTTT.